This passage covers 9 T cell receptor beta chains from one sample sequenced in a study. MiXCR, run by TCRdb on the 5' RACE reads, gives a single entry per CDR3 protein. This table holds approximately 10,000 distinct CDR3 sequences, around 25% found once. Treg sorting used a CD4+CD25+CD127-/low gate. Sequencing input: Tregs sorted from blood. The receptor set was obtained from a female donor with breast cancer.

On this clonotype itself: Being one base from a much bigger clone, this may be a read error. V usage is TRBV10-3 and J usage is TRBJ2-7; 12 bases fit TRBD1. With 6 bases clipped from V and 9 bases from J, the junction kept 9 bases outside the gene matches. The CDR3 loop spans 14 amino acids. Germline V gene lookup returns CDR1 ENHRY and CDR2 SYGVKD. CDR3 coding DNA: TGTGCCATCAGCACCGGGACAGGGGGCCACGGGCAGTACTTC. This encodes CAISTGTGGHGQYF.

This clonotype rates as medium-sized. This CDR3 reads CASSLAGISYEQYF. DNA of the CDR3: TGCGCCAGCAGCTTGGCAGGCATCTCCTACGAGCAGTACTTC. The J gene is TRBJ2-7, the V gene TRBV5-1, with D hard to call. This CDR3 has 14 amino acids. V was shortened by 0 bases and J by 0 bases, with 7 bases between the two germline ends. Germline CDR1 reads SGHRS; CDR2 reads YFSETQ.

This clonotype was detected ten times or more. The J gene is TRBJ1-5, the V gene TRBV20-1; D might be TRBD1 (5 bases). Germline V gene sequence: CDR1 DFQATT, CDR2 SNEGSKA (reference sequence). V lost 2 bases, J lost 6 bases, and 17 bases lay in between. The CDR3 length is 15 residues. This chain's CDR3 is CSARMPQGSFQPQHF. The CDR3 nucleotides read TGCAGTGCTAGAATGCCCCAGGGAAGTTTTCAGCCCCAGCATTTT.

There are a few counts of this clonotype. A clone one base away is much larger, so this may be a read error. The V call is TRBV9, the J call TRBJ2-1; D gene uncertain. The germline V and J ends were trimmed by 4 bases and 8 bases, with 22 bases remaining between them. Germline CDR1 reads SGDLS; CDR2 reads YYNGEE. CDR3 length equals 16 residues. The CDR3 DNA is TGTGCCAGCAGCCTCTTCAGTGGCCTTGCCCAGGATGAGCAGTTCTTC. The encoded protein is CASSLFSGLAQDEQFF.

On this clonotype: A much larger clone differs by one base, so this may be a read error. No conserved phenylalanine or tryptophan ends this CDR3, so it is likely a read error. This chain links TRBV29-1 with TRBJ1-2, with D maybe TRBD1 (5 bases). Per germline, CDR1 SQVTM and CDR2 ANQGSEA. CDR3 length equals 13 residues. The germline V and J ends were trimmed by 6 bases and 4 bases, with 15 bases remaining between them. The chain's CDR3 is CSVIMGGSYGYTS. The CDR3 DNA is TGCAGCGTCATCATGGGGGGGAGCTATGGCTACACCTCC.

This clonotype was counted many times. The chain uses TRBV27 and TRBJ2-1; a weak D match, TRBD1 (5 bases). The germline V and J ends were trimmed by 8 bases and 3 bases, with 14 bases remaining between them. The V gene's germline CDR1 is MNHEY and CDR2 SMNVEV (reference sequence). This CDR3 is built from 14 residues. The CDR3 reads CASAVQGDYNEQFF. CDR3 bases: TGTGCCAGCGCGGTCCAGGGTGACTACAATGAGCAGTTCTTC.

The DNA for the CDR3 is TGCGCCAGCAGCTTCCAACGTCCTTCAGTTACGCAGTATTTT. It translates to CASSFQRPSVTQYF. The chain has TRBV5-1 and TRBJ2-3, with D uncertain. The CDR3 covers 14 residues. Germline CDR1 reads SGHRS; CDR2 reads YFSETQ. Trimming pared 2 bases from V and 8 bases from J, leaving 15 bases between.

This clonotype was picked up a small number of times. V and J are TRBV10-3 and TRBJ2-3; 7 positions match TRBD2. V lost 6 bases to trimming and J lost 4 bases; unmatched junction nucleotides: 7. Germline V lookup: CDR1 ENHRY, CDR2 SYGVKD. This CDR3 is 14 amino acids long. CDR3 sequence reads: CAIRKREDPDTQYF. The CDR3 bases are TGTGCCATCAGAAAGCGGGAAGACCCAGATACGCAGTATTTT.

In its sample, this clonotype was seen many times. The rearrangement links TRBV29-1 to TRBJ2-7, with no clear D. Germline V gene sequence: CDR1 SQVTM, CDR2 ANQGSEA. The V end was cut by 5 bases, the J end by 0 bases, with 11 bases between. The CDR3 covers 13 residues. CDR3 in DNA: TGCAGCGTTTTTCTGGGCGACTCCTACGAGCAGTACTTC. This gives the protein CSVFLGDSYEQYF.